These T cell receptor beta chains were read from a single sample in a study of blood T cell repertoires in COVID-19. The assay was immunoSEQ multiplex PCR, and TCRdb's table has in-frame clones only and misses some. The data contain fewer than 300,000 clones, approximately 84% of them singletons. Sequencing used peripheral blood. The receptors shown here come from a human donor with COVID-19, enrolled during active disease. The donor label of this sample is uncertain. CDR3s include the opening cysteine and the closing phenylalanine or tryptophan. Each record gives: V gene, J gene, CDR3 protein.

v_gene: TRBV5-1
j_gene: TRBJ2-2
CDR3aa: CASSLLGTGGTGELFF

v_gene: TRBV29-1
j_gene: TRBJ2-1
CDR3aa: CSVGQGTSGRDNEQFF

v_gene: TRBV7-9
j_gene: TRBJ2-5
CDR3aa: CASSLWLAGGRETQYF

v_gene: TRBV11-3
j_gene: TRBJ2-3
CDR3aa: CASSLGRGGTDTQYF

v_gene: TRBV30
j_gene: TRBJ2-1
CDR3aa: CAWSLGLAGNNEQFF

v_gene: TRBV5-4
j_gene: TRBJ1-1
CDR3aa: CASSFGQNTEAFF

v_gene: TRBV19
j_gene: TRBJ1-6
CDR3aa: CASSTKENSPLHF

v_gene: TRBV11-2
j_gene: TRBJ1-2
CDR3aa: CASSNFQGYGYTF

v_gene: TRBV3-1/TRBV3-2
j_gene: TRBJ2-3
CDR3aa: CASSQARFTDTQYF

v_gene: TRBV21-1
j_gene: TRBJ2-7
CDR3aa: CASSKVWEASYEQYF

v_gene: TRBV7-9
j_gene: TRBJ1-4
CDR3aa: CASSLGRSGEKLFF

v_gene: TRBV15
j_gene: TRBJ2-1
CDR3aa: CATSRGTSGKYNEQFF

v_gene: TRBV28
j_gene: TRBJ2-3
CDR3aa: CASTTWGRGPDTQYF

v_gene: TRBV7-2
j_gene: TRBJ1-2
CDR3aa: CASSLAQTGHGYTF

v_gene: TRBV27
j_gene: TRBJ1-2
CDR3aa: CASSLKGGNYGYTF

v_gene: TRBV3-1/TRBV3-2
j_gene: TRBJ2-5
CDR3aa: CASSLPPRSGRAGETQYF

v_gene: TRBV7-2
j_gene: TRBJ1-1
CDR3aa: CASSLAGLRNTEAFF

v_gene: TRBV9
j_gene: TRBJ1-6
CDR3aa: CASSPSGGSSYNSPLHF

v_gene: TRBV14
j_gene: TRBJ1-1
CDR3aa: CASSQRGTANTEAFF

v_gene: TRBV9
j_gene: TRBJ2-2
CDR3aa: CASSVDTSWTGELFF

v_gene: TRBV3-1/TRBV3-2
j_gene: TRBJ2-1
CDR3aa: CASSQDRPSGRKFF

v_gene: TRBV19
j_gene: TRBJ2-3
CDR3aa: CASRTYSGREPDTQYF

v_gene: TRBV6-5
j_gene: TRBJ1-2
CDR3aa: CASSSNLRTGYGYTF

v_gene: TRBV6-5
j_gene: TRBJ1-2
CDR3aa: CASSYPGQGHYTF

v_gene: TRBV5-6
j_gene: TRBJ2-3
CDR3aa: CASSRSAEGTDTQYF